This TCR beta chain was sequenced for a study of blood T cell repertoires in COVID-19. Background on the study: Italy, Spain and the United States were the sources of the convalescent and acute COVID-19 samples. From T cells, B-cell-depleted T cells, or PBMCs came the material, which was cDNA or gDNA.

The CDR3 spans 15 residues. Trimming pared 3 bases from V and 1 base from J, leaving 12 bases between. Germline CDR1 KGHSH, CDR2 LQKENI. Authors' analysis steps: Amplification with reference gene primers provided the estimates of nucleated cell counts. Profiling relied on immunoSEQ multiplex PCR, and the TCRdb table lists in-frame clones only, not all of them. V and J calls and clone size are copied from that table; D and trimming were computed from the DNA. The data show under 250,000 clones, 84% seen once. Sequencing was carried out using peripheral blood. This chain uses TRBV18 with TRBJ2-5; D is perhaps TRBD2 (5 bases). The clonotype was recovered from a woman aged 55-69 years who had recovered from COVID-19. CDR3 sequence (DNA): TGTGCCAGCTCACCGGAGTACACTAGCCAAGAGACCCAGTACTTC. Its translation is CASSPEYTSQETQYF.